The source of this T cell receptor (beta chain) is a study of radiation and T cells in renal cell carcinoma (dated by TCRdb to the early 2020s). About the full investigation: Samples came from a clinical trial, in which primary renal cell carcinomas received 15 Gy stereotactic body radiation therapy followed by nephrectomy 4 weeks later. A total of approximately 53 samples underwent TCR beta sequencing, made up of around 26 tumors and roughly 27 peripheral blood samples. Across all 50 or so samples, roughly 3,700,000 unique CDR3 nucleotide sequences encoding roughly 2.7 million unique CDR3 amino acid sequences were identified. General conclusions and limits of the study: Dynamics of the blood repertoire were not tracked past 4 weeks after treatment. In blood, the top tumor clonotypes increased from baseline to 2 weeks after radiation and then shrank by 4 weeks, which suggests a temporary expansion of tumor-resident clones. Because pretreatment tumor biopsies were not available, the baseline intratumoral presence of clonotypes could not be determined. The single-armed trial design could not address effects of radiation dose or scheduling on the TCR repertoire.

TCR beta libraries were generated from genomic DNA with the immunoSEQ kit, following the manufacturer's recommendations. For library preparation, a first multiplex PCR was performed with proprietary primers, followed by a second PCR in which unique barcodes were added, and bead cleanups were performed after each round. A kit-provided positive control reaction and a negative control reaction were included in every sample batch. The final libraries underwent checking on an Agilent 4200 TapeStation D1000 ScreenTape, volumetric pooling, and quantification by qPCR. Sequencing ran on an Illumina NextSeq500 with a MidOutput 150-cycle cartridge, using 156 Read1 and 15 Index1 cycles with kit custom primers. The pooled library was loaded at 0.75 to 1 pM, and about 19% PhiX control was spiked in. Turning to the authors' computational methods: Vendor-processed data were analyzed in R, with a clonotype defined as all T cells sharing the same CDR3 nucleotide sequence. In the clone abundance analyses, frequencies were normalized to the 10,000 most abundant clones in each sample. Before analysis, public T cell clones were removed, and these numbered fewer than six per sample on average. Tumor-enriched clonotypes and baseline blood-enriched clonotypes were defined as those with an abundance difference of at least 32-fold between compartments. Clonotypes expanded or contracted between blood time points were identified with a beta-binomial differential abundance model. The Baroni-Urbani and Buser coefficient was used to measure tumor-blood repertoire similarity, and groups were compared with two-tailed Wilcoxon tests in R. Not all clones reach the TCRdb copy of this immuneACCESS table, which keeps in-frame sequences only. Checked studies attribute under half of the gap to unresolved V genes and leave the rest unexplained. The V and J calls and clone size come from that table; D and trimming were worked out from the DNA. This sample has 120,000 to 150,000 clones in its table, and 88% of those were observed once. Roughly 4.1% of the sample goes to the ten largest clones.

This clone came up a few times. It lacks a known antigen. No base quality information exists; no much larger clone differs at one position. From cysteine to phenylalanine, the CDR3 is 15 amino acids long. Just the 45-base CDR3 DNA is kept, in frame starting at base 1. V and J lose 0 bases and 4 bases, and a span of 12 bases separates them. Looking up the germline V gene (reference sequence) yields CDR1 LNHDA and CDR2 SQIVND. This sample's time point label indicates: baseline pretreatment blood. What this sample's treatment or condition label stands for: 15 Gy SBRT to primary tumor, nephrectomy 4 weeks later. To follow tumor-enriched clonotypes, peripheral blood was collected serially from radiation-treated patients at baseline and again at 2 weeks and 4 weeks after SBRT. Every patient had renal cell carcinoma of clear cell pathology. The QIAamp DNA Blood Mini Kit (Qiagen) was used to prepare genomic DNA for TCR sequencing. Samples were included in the analyses only if all quality control checks were passed.

This clonotype originated in an older woman with renal cell carcinoma. This sample comprised blood, obtained from a patient whose treatment included radiotherapy and nephrectomy. The chain is encoded by TRBV19 joined to TRBJ1-2, with a tentative D gene TRBD1 over 5 matching bases. In nucleotides, the sequence is TGTGCCAGTAGTATAGACATCGGAGGGGCCTATGGCTACACCTTC. It translates as CASSIDIGGAYGYTF. When the CDR3 is completed using the reference TRBV19 and TRBJ1-2 genes on either side, the full variable domain is DGGITQSPKYLFRKEGQNVTLSCEQNLNHDAMYWYRQDPGQGLRLIYYSQIVNDFQKGDIAEGYSVSREKKESFPLTVTSAQKNPTAFYLCASSIDIGGAYGYTFGSGTRLTVV.